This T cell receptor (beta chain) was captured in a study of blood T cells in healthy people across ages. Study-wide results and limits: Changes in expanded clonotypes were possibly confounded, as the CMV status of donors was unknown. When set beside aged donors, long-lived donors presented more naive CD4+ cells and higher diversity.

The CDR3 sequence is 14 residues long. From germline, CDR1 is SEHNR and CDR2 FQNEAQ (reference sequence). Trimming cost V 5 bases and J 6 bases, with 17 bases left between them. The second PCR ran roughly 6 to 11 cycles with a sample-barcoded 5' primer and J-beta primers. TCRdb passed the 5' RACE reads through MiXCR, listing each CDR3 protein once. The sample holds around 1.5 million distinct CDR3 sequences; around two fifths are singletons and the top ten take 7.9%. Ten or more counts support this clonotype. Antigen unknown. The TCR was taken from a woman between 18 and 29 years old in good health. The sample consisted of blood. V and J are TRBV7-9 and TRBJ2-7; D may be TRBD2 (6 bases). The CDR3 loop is CASSLEHRDFEQYF. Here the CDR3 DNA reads TGTGCCAGCAGCCTAGAACACCGGGACTTCGAGCAGTACTTC.